Following are 11 T cell receptor beta chains from one sample sequenced in a study of long-term antiretroviral therapy in people with HIV. The authors ran the immunoSEQ assay, v3.0, at survey level. Measured with immunoSEQ multiplex PCR; TCRdb has only the in-frame clones, and not every one. The table shows 15,000 to 20,000 clones, with around 89% occurring only once. The input for sequencing was unsorted PBMCs, taken 6.9 years after starting antiretroviral therapy. Receptors originate from a man aged 50 to 59 with HIV.

The V call is TRBV6-1, the J call TRBJ2-7, with 8 bases that match TRBD1. Germline V gene sequence: CDR1 MNHNS, CDR2 SASEGT. The CDR3 is 14 amino acids. V gave up 7 bases and J gave up 0 bases; unmatched junction bases: 5. This CDR3 is CASTRTGFSYEQYF. For the CDR3, the DNA is TGTGCCAGCACCCGGACAGGGTTCTCCTACGAGCAGTACTTC.

The chain is built from TRBV4-3 and TRBJ1-1; D remains ambiguous. V lost 1 base to trimming and J lost 2 bases, with 5 bases between them. The CDR3 is made up of 13 amino acids. Germline-derived CDR1 and CDR2 are LGHNA and YSLEER. The CDR3 sequence is CASSQGGNTEAFF. Here the CDR3 DNA reads TGCGCCAGCAGCCAAGGGGGTAACACTGAAGCTTTCTTT.

Written as DNA, the CDR3 is TGTGCCAGCACCAAGGGGGGGAGTAAGGACGAGCAGTACTTC. It specifies CASTKGGSKDEQYF. J is TRBJ2-7 and V is TRBV14; TRBD2 is a possible D gene (7 bases). V lost 7 bases, J lost 5 bases, and 18 bases lay in between. The CDR3 consists of 14 residues. CDR1 SGHDN and CDR2 FVKESK come from the germline V gene.

The chain joins TRBV2 to TRBJ2-5; D is undetermined. The end of the DNA fits TRBJ2-7 better, so the J call may be wrong. CDR3 length equals 13 residues. CDR1 and CDR2 from the germline V gene are SNHLY and FYNNEI. CDR3 nucleotide sequence: TGTGCCAGCAGTCTTCTCCTATCCTACGAGCAGTACTTC. It specifies CASSLLLSYEQYF.

The chain combines TRBV27 with TRBJ1-6; no firm D call. In germline, CDR1 is MNHEY, CDR2 SMNVEV (reference sequence). V dropped 9 bases and J dropped 9 bases, with 12 bases sitting between them. CDR3 length equals 12 residues. As DNA, the CDR3 is TGTGCCAGTTGGCAGTCGGGTTCACCCCTCCACTTT. Its translation is CASWQSGSPLHF.

On this clone itself: Other DNA sequences within the sample encode an identical CDR3. The rearrangement joins TRBV14 to TRBJ2-7; D unresolved. This CDR3 is 13 amino acids long. The germline gives CDR1 SGHDN, CDR2 FVKESK. The ends were cut back, 0 bases at V and 4 bases at J, with 7 bases in the middle. Here the CDR3 DNA reads TGTGCCAGCAGCCAAGAAACACCTTACGAGCAGTACTTC. Its protein product is CASSQETPYEQYF.

The V call is TRBV10-3, the J call TRBJ2-2; 10 nucleotides agree with TRBD2. With 3 bases clipped from V and 6 bases from J, the junction kept 4 bases outside the gene matches. This CDR3 has 15 amino acids. CDR1 is ENHRY, CDR2 SYGVKD, per germline. CDR3 region: CAISDKREGPGELFF. The CDR3 nucleotides read TGTGCCATCAGTGATAAGCGGGAGGGCCCCGGGGAGCTGTTTTTT.

This chain connects TRBV7-8 to TRBJ2-3; 12 positions match TRBD2. CDR1 is SGHVS, CDR2 FQNEAQ, per germline. The V and J ends lost 2 bases and 1 base, in that order; junction bases with no gene match: 1. The CDR3 is made up of 16 amino acids. This CDR3 is CASSLRLAGGTDTQYF. CDR3 nucleotide sequence: TGTGCCAGCAGCTTACGACTAGCGGGGGGCACAGATACGCAGTATTTT.

This chain joins TRBV7-2 and TRBJ2-7; either TRBD1 or TRBD2 may fit D (5 bases each). The CDR3 has 13 amino acids. Trimming removed 8 bases at V and 2 bases at J, with 13 bases between. CDR1 and CDR2 (germline): SGHTA, FQGNSA. The CDR3 coding sequence is TGTGCCAGCGGGGTCGGGGCCCCCTACGAGCAGTACTTC. Translating gives CASGVGAPYEQYF.

The chain links TRBV7-2 to TRBJ2-7; 13 nucleotides align to TRBD2. Per germline, CDR1 SGHTA and CDR2 FQGNSA. V was pared by 5 bases and J by 7 bases, with 14 bases of the junction left unmatched. The CDR3 contains 17 residues. This CDR3 reads CASSPPKGLAGVEEQYF. The CDR3 DNA is TGTGCCAGCAGCCCACCTAAAGGACTAGCGGGAGTAGAAGAGCAGTACTTC.

This chain uses TRBV6-1 with TRBJ2-3; 11 bases map to TRBD2. The germline V gene encodes CDR1 MNHNS and CDR2 SASEGT. V dropped 3 bases and J dropped 4; count of bases not matched to a gene: 9. There are 17 residues in the CDR3. CDR3 bases: TGTGCCAGCAGTGACGAACTAGCGGGAGCGCTGTCAGATACGCAGTATTTT. Residues: CASSDELAGALSDTQYF.